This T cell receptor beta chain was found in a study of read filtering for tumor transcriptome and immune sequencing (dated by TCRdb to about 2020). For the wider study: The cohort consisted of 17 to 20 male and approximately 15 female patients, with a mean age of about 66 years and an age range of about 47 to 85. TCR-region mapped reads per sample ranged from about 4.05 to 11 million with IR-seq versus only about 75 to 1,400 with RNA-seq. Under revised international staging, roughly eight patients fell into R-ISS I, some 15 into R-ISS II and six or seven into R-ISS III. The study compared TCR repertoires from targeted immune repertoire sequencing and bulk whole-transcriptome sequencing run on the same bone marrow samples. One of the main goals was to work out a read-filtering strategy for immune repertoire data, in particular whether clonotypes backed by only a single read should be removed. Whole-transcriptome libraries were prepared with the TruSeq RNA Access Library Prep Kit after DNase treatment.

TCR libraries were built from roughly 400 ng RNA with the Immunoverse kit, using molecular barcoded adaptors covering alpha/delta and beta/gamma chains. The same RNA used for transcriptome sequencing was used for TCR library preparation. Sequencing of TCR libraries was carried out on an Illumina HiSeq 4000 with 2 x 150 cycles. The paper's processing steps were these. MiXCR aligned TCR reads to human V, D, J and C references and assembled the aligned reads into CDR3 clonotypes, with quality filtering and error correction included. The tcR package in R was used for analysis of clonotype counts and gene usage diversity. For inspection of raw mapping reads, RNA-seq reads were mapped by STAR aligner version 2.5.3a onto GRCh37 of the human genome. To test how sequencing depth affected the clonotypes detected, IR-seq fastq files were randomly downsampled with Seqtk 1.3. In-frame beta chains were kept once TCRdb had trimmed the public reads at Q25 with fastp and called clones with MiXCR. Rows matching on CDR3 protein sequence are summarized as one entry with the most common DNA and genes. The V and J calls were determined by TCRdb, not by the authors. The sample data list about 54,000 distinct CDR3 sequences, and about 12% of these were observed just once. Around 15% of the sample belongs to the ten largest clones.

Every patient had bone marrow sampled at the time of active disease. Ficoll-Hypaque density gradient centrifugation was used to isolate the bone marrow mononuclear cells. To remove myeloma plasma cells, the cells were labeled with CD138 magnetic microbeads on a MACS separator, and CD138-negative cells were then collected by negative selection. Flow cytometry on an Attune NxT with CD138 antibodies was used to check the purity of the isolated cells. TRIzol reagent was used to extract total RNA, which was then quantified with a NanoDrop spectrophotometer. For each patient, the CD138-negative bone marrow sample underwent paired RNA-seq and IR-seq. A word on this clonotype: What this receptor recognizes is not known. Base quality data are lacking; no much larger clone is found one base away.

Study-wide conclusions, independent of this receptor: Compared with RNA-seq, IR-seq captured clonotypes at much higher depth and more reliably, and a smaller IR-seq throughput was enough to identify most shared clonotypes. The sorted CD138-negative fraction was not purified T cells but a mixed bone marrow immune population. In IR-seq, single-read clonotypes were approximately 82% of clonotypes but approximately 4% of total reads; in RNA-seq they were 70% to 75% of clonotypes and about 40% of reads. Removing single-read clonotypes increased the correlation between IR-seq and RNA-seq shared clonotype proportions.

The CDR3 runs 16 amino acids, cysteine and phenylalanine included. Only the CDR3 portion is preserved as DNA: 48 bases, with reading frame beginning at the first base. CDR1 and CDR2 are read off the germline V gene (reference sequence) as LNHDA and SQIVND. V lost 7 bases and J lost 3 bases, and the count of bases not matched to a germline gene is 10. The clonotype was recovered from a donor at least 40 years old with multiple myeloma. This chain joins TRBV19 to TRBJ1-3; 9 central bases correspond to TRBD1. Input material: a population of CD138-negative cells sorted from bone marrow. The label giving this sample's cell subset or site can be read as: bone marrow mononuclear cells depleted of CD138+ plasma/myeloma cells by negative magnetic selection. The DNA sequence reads TGTGCCAGTACCGATACAGGGGGCGTCTTTGGAAACACCATATATTTT. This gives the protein CASTDTGGVFGNTIYF.